A selection of T cell receptor beta chains follows, all from one sample in a study of memory CD4+ T cells and cytomegalovirus serostatus. Produced via immunoSEQ multiplex PCR; TCRdb's table is partial and in-frame only. The sample holds around 57,000 clones, 80% seen once. The sample comprised memory CD4+ T cells from blood. Every receptor here comes from an adult in good health and CMV-seronegative. Some clones in this sample may be carry-over from other donors' samples. CDR3s include the opening cysteine and the closing phenylalanine or tryptophan. Each record gives: V gene, clone size, CDR3 length, J gene, D gene, CDR3 DNA, CDR3 protein. A D gene is named only where the DNA matches it firmly. The size of a clone is reported for some rows only, either as once, few or many, or as a class for expanded clones.

>TRBV7-2|.|14|TRBJ2-7|.
TGTGCCAGCAGCTTCAGGACGGCTGCCTACGAGCAGTACTTC
CASSFRTAAYEQYF
>TRBV7-9|.|14|TRBJ1-1|.
TGTGCCAGCAGCTTAGCGGAGGGGAACACTGAAGCTTTCTTT
CASSLAEGNTEAFF
>TRBV12-5|few|12|TRBJ2-5|.
TGTGCTAGTGGACCCTCCCAAGAGACCCAGTACTTC
CASGPSQETQYF
>TRBV29-1|.|14|TRBJ1-2|.
TGCAGCGTTGAAAAGGGGGTGGAAAACTATGGCTACACCTTC
CSVEKGVENYGYTF
>TRBV9|once|14|TRBJ1-4|TRBD1
TGTGCCAGCAGCCGGGACAGGTGGGATGAAAAACTGTTTTTT
CASSRDRWDEKLFF
>TRBV30|.|12|TRBJ1-1|.
TGTGCCTGGAGGCTAATGAACACTGAAGCTTTCTTT
CAWRLMNTEAFF
>TRBV7-2|once|13|TRBJ1-2|TRBD1
TGTGCCAGCAGCGGGCGGACAGGCTATGGCTACACCTTC
CASSGRTGYGYTF
>TRBV29-1|.|14|TRBJ2-2|.
TGCAGCGTTGGCAATCGGTGGAACACCGGGGAGCTGTTTTTT
CSVGNRWNTGELFF
>TRBV27|few|13|TRBJ1-2|.
TGTGCCAGCAGTTTAGGGGGTAACTATGGCTACACCTTC
CASSLGGNYGYTF
>TRBV28|once|12|TRBJ1-4|.
TGTGCCAGCAGTTTATCAGGGATTGGACTGTTTTTT
CASSLSGIGLFF
>TRBV6-1|.|14|TRBJ1-2|.
TGTGCCAGCAGAGTAAACAGGGAATCCAGTGGCTACACCTTC
CASRVNRESSGYTF
>TRBV11-2|.|18|TRBJ2-6|TRBD2
TGTGCCAGCAGCCCTGGGGAGGGAACAGTTACTGGGGCCAACGTCCTGACTTTC
CASSPGEGTVTGANVLTF
>TRBV2|medium-sized|12|TRBJ1-2|.
TGTGCCAGCGAGGGGGGCCTCTATGGCTACACCTTC
CASEGGLYGYTF
>TRBV7-8|.|16|TRBJ2-7|.
TGTGCCAGCAGCTTAGTGTGGCCGGGGCGCTCCTACGAGCAGTACTTC
CASSLVWPGRSYEQYF
>TRBV7-9|.|18|TRBJ2-5|TRBD2
TGTGCCAGCAGCTTACCCCGAGCGGGGGGGCGTCGGATGGAGACCCAGTACTTC
CASSLPRAGGRRMETQYF
>TRBV2|few|13|TRBJ2-5|.
TGTGCCAGCAGTGTGGGCCACCAAGAGACCCAGTACTTC
CASSVGHQETQYF
>TRBV11-2|.|15|TRBJ1-2|.
TGTGCCACCGCCCAGCGCGGAGAACTGGACTATGGCTACACCTTC
CATAQRGELDYGYTF
>TRBV5-1|.|14|TRBJ2-7|TRBD1
TGCGCCAGCAGGCGGGGACAGGGGGACTACGAGCAGTACTTC
CASRRGQGDYEQYF